These 25 T cell receptor beta chains were sequenced from one sample in a study of a mutant IDH1 vaccine in newly diagnosed glioma. The time point is: week 47, end of study. Alongside topical imiquimod, each dose of vaccine comprised 300 ug of mutant IDH1 20-mer peptide. Their antigen targets remain unknown. Method: immunoSEQ multiplex PCR; TCRdb's copy keeps in-frame clones and lacks some. The sample holds 30,000 to 35,000 clones; more than 70% are singletons and the top ten take about 2.2%. The sample here was PBMCs, taken from a glioma patient whose treatment included an IDH1 peptide vaccine. These receptors all stem from a man in his forties with glioma.

The rearrangement joins TRBV9 to TRBJ2-3; TRBD2 aligns across 8 bases. Germline-derived CDR1 and CDR2 are SGDLS and YYNGEE. The V segment lost 4 bases and the J segment 9 bases; nucleotides outside the gene matches: 19. The CDR3 runs to 17 residues. CDR3: CASSPPGGGSRGGTQYF. The CDR3 DNA reads as TGTGCCAGCAGCCCCCCCGGGGGCGGGAGTCGGGGGGGGACGCAGTATTTT.

This clone came up once. This rearrangement joins TRBV30 to TRBJ1-5; D unclear. Trimming pared 0 bases from V and 4 bases from J, leaving 7 bases between. The CDR3 loop spans 13 amino acids. CDR1 and CDR2 (germline): GTSNPN, SVGIG (reference sequence). The CDR3 DNA is TGTGCCTGGAGTGTATCGTGGAATCAGCCCCAGCATTTT. Translation gives CAWSVSWNQPQHF.

CDR3 region: CAWMGFGDSPLHF. The CDR3 DNA reads as TGTGCCTGGATGGGGTTTGGAGATTCACCCCTCCACTTT. The chain has TRBV30 and TRBJ1-6; D is uncertain. The CDR3 contains 13 residues. The V end was cut by 4 bases, the J end by 8 bases, with 12 bases between. In germline, CDR1 is GTSNPN, CDR2 SVGIG (reference sequence).

The genes are TRBV2 and TRBJ2-1, with TRBD1 identical over 10 bases. The CDR3 consists of 15 residues. Germline CDR1 is SNHLY and CDR2 is FYNNEI. V lost 0 bases, J lost 8 bases, and 4 bases stayed unmatched. CDR3 residues: CASSEAGQGFDEQFF. CDR3 nucleotides: TGTGCCAGCAGTGAAGCGGGACAGGGGTTCGATGAGCAGTTCTTC. Variable domain in full (rest from reference TRBV2 and TRBJ2-1): EPEVTQTPSHQVTQMGQEVILRCVPISNHLYFYWYRQILGQKVEFLVSFYNNEISEKSEIFDDQFSVERPDGSNFTLKIRSTKLEDSAMYFCASSEAGQGFDEQFFGPGTRLTVL.

The chain recombines TRBV28 with TRBJ1-1, with D possibly matching TRBD1 (6 bases). This CDR3 spans 15 amino acids. Per germline, CDR1 MDHEN and CDR2 SYDVKM. V lost 10 bases and J lost 6, with 24 bases in between. DNA of the CDR3: TGTGCCACCAGACTTAGGGGGTTGTTTGACTCTGAAGCTTTCTTT. Its protein is CATRLRGLFDSEAFF.

The chain links TRBV15 to TRBJ2-1, with 12 bases identical to TRBD1. Germline CDR1 LNHNV, CDR2 YYDKDF (reference sequence). CDR3 length: 14 residues. The V and J ends lost 3 bases and 6 bases, in that order; junction bases with no gene match: 0. CDR3 sequence reads: CATSRGQGANEQFF. CDR3 coding DNA: TGTGCCACCAGCAGGGGACAGGGGGCCAATGAGCAGTTCTTC. The full variable domain, its missing parts supplied by reference TRBV15 and TRBJ2-1, is DAMVIQNPRYQVTQFGKPVTLSCSQTLNHNVMYWYQQKSSQAPKLLFHYYDKDFNNEADTPDNFQSRRPNTSFCFLDIRSPGLGDTAMYLCATSRGQGANEQFFGPGTRLTVL.

The V call is TRBV7-2, the J call TRBJ2-7; 7 bases are a match to TRBD1. V lost 2 bases to trimming and J lost 1 base; unmatched junction nucleotides: 8. There are 16 residues in the CDR3. Germline CDR1 is SGHTA and CDR2 is FQGNSA. CDR3 loop: CASSLRTGDDSYEQYF. The CDR3 DNA reads TGTGCCAGCAGCTTACGGACAGGAGATGATTCCTACGAGCAGTACTTC.

The chain couples TRBV28 to TRBJ1-1; a possible D gene is TRBD1 (5 bases). Germline CDR1 is MDHEN and CDR2 is SYDVKM. The CDR3 is 15 residues long. Trimming shortened V by 4 bases and J by 1 base, and 13 bases separated the two germline ends. For the CDR3, the DNA is TGTGCCAGCAGTTCCCCCAGGGACGGGAACACTGAAGCTTTCTTT. This translates into CASSSPRDGNTEAFF.

This clone appeared once. The genes are TRBV4-2 and TRBJ2-6; D assignment may be TRBD1 or TRBD2 (5 bases each). This CDR3 contains 16 residues. Germline CDR1 and CDR2: LGHNA and YNFKEQ. V was cut by 4 bases and J by 0 bases, with 10 bases left in between. The CDR3, as DNA: TGTGCCAGCAGCCCGGGACCTAACTCTGGGGCCAACGTCCTGACTTTC. This sequence encodes CASSPGPNSGANVLTF.

The sample holds one count of this clone. This chain links TRBV6-4 with TRBJ2-1; 9 bases align to TRBD2. Per the germline V gene, CDR1 is MRHNA and CDR2 is SNTAGT. Trimming at V came to 3 bases and at J to 8 bases, leaving 8 bases not matched to a gene. CDR3 length: 15 residues. DNA for the CDR3: TGTGCCAGCAGTGAAGAGGCGGGGGGGCCGGATGAGCAGTTCTTC. Protein sequence: CASSEEAGGPDEQFF.

The chain uses TRBV5-1 and TRBJ2-7; maybe TRBD1 (6 bases). V lost 0 bases to trimming and J lost 2 bases, with 12 bases between them. Germline values: CDR1 SGHRS, CDR2 YFSETQ. CDR3 length: 15 residues. The CDR3 DNA sequence: TGCGCCAGCAGCTTGGTGGCAGGGGTCCCCTACGAGCAGTACGTC. Translating it yields CASSLVAGVPYEQYV.

The genes are TRBV5-6 and TRBJ2-5; D call uncertain. The CDR3 has 13 residues. Germline CDR1 SGHDT, CDR2 YYEEEE. V was trimmed by 2 bases and J by 2 bases, leaving 7 bases between them. CDR3 sequence: CASSFGRQETQYF. CDR3 bases: TGTGCCAGCAGCTTCGGAAGACAAGAGACCCAGTACTTC. Full variable domain (outside the CDR3, taken from reference TRBV5-6 and TRBJ2-5): DAGVTQSPTHLIKTRGQQVTLRCSPKSGHDTVSWYQQALGQGPQFIFQYYEEEERQRGNFPDRFSGHQFPNYSSELNVNALLLGDSALYLCASSFGRQETQYFGPGTRLLVL.

The rearrangement joins TRBV28 to TRBJ2-5; D unresolved. Germline V gene data show CDR1 as MDHEN and CDR2 as SYDVKM. V was pared by 2 bases and J by 7 bases, with 8 bases between. This CDR3 comprises 12 residues. CDR3 DNA: TGTGCCAGCAGTTTAAACGTAGGGACCCAGTACTTC. Encoded protein: CASSLNVGTQYF. Full variable domain (outside the CDR3, taken from reference TRBV28 and TRBJ2-5): DVKVTQSSRYLVKRTGEKVFLECVQDMDHENMFWYRQDPGLGLRLIYFSYDVKMKEKGDIPEGYSVSREKKERFSLILESASTNQTSMYLCASSLNVGTQYFGPGTRLLVL.

The J gene is TRBJ2-7, the V gene TRBV27, with D tentatively TRBD2 (7 bases). CDR3 length equals 16 residues. Germline CDR1 reads MNHEY; CDR2 reads SMNVEV (reference sequence). V was trimmed by 0 bases and J by 2 bases, leaving 14 bases between them. CDR3 in DNA: TGTGCCAGCAGTTTATCGGGGGCTAGCGGACCCTACGAGCAGTACTTC. Protein sequence: CASSLSGASGPYEQYF.

This chain uses TRBV18 with TRBJ2-7; possibly TRBD2 for D (6 bases). This CDR3 is built from 14 residues. Trimming removed 6 bases from V and 4 bases from J, with 16 bases in between. Germline V gives CDR1 KGHSH, CDR2 LQKENI. The chain's CDR3 is CASSPGVGSYEQYV. DNA for the CDR3: TGTGCCAGCTCCCCGGGGGTCGGGTCTTACGAGCAGTACGTC.

This clone occurred a few times. The chain links TRBV30 to TRBJ1-1, with no clear D. CDR1 and CDR2 from the germline V gene are GTSNPN and SVGIG (reference sequence). The CDR3 spans 15 residues. V was cut by 4 bases and J by 5 bases, with 20 bases left in between. The CDR3 DNA reads as TGTGCCTGGACCAACCTAAACCTAGAGGGAACTGAAGCTTTCTTT. It translates to CAWTNLNLEGTEAFF. The complete variable domain, with remaining parts taken from reference TRBV30 and TRBJ1-1, reads SQTIHQWPATLVQPVGSPLSLECTVEGTSNPNLYWYRQAAGRGLQLLFYSVGIGQISSEVPQNLSASRPQDRQFILSSKKLLLSDSGFYLCAWTNLNLEGTEAFFGQGTRLTVV.

The chain recombines TRBV7-2 with TRBJ2-5; 7 bases align to TRBD1. The CDR3 extends over 15 amino acids. Per germline, CDR1 SGHTA and CDR2 FQGNSA. V was clipped by 7 bases and J by 7 bases; unmatched bases: 15. Here the CDR3 DNA reads TGTGCCAGCAACGCCCAATTACAGGGGAAAGGGACCCAGTACTTC. Protein: CASNAQLQGKGTQYF. Based on the CDR3 plus reference TRBV7-2 and TRBJ2-5, the full variable domain is GAGVSQSPSNKVTEKGKDVELRCDPISGHTALYWYRQSLGQGLEFLIYFQGNSAPDKSGLPSDRFSAERTGGSVSTLTIQRTQQEDSAVYLCASNAQLQGKGTQYFGPGTRLLVL.

This clone came up a few times. The CDR3 DNA reads as TGTGCCAGCAGCCAAAGGCGGGAGGGGGGGGAGACCCAGTACTTC. Translating it yields CASSQRREGGETQYF. The genes are TRBV4-2 and TRBJ2-5; TRBD2 aligns across 9 bases. Germline assignment: CDR1 LGHNA and CDR2 YNFKEQ. The CDR3 totals 15 residues. The trim removed 2 bases at V and 5 bases at J, leaving 6 bases unmatched.

The J gene is TRBJ2-7, the V gene TRBV10-2; weak D call: TRBD1 (6 bases). Deletions cut 5 bases from V and 4 bases from J, with 9 bases between. Germline CDR1 is WSHSY and CDR2 is SAAADI. The CDR3 consists of 12 residues. The CDR3 nucleotides are TGCGCCAGCAGTAACGACAGGTACGAGCAGTACGTC. As protein: CASSNDRYEQYV.

The gene calls are TRBV6-5 and TRBJ2-3; D uncertain. CDR1 and CDR2 from the germline V gene are MNHEY and SVGAGI. The CDR3 spans 13 residues. Trimming left V 0 bases short and J 10 bases short, with 11 bases between. CDR3 nucleotides: TGTGCCAGCAGTTACTCGAGACTCGCACCGCAGTATTTT. Protein product: CASSYSRLAPQYF.

The chain employs TRBV5-1 and TRBJ1-1; maybe TRBD1 (5 bases). The CDR3 has 15 residues. Trimming cost V 0 bases and J 5 bases, with 14 bases left between them. Per the germline V gene, CDR1 is SGHRS and CDR2 is YFSETQ. The CDR3 loop is CASSLESGLRTEAFF. The CDR3 DNA follows: TGCGCCAGCAGCTTGGAATCGGGGCTAAGAACTGAAGCTTTCTTT. Together with reference TRBV5-1 and TRBJ1-1, the CDR3 gives the full variable domain: KAGVTQTPRYLIKTRGQQVTLSCSPISGHRSVSWYQQTPGQGLQFLFEYFSETQRNKGNFPGRFSGRQFSNSRSEMNVSTLELGDSALYLCASSLESGLRTEAFFGQGTRLTVV.

V gene TRBV30 combines with J gene TRBJ2-2; 7 nucleotides agree with TRBD1. The junction had 2 bases not matched to a gene; V was cut back by 4 bases and J by 0 bases. Germline V gene sequence: CDR1 GTSNPN, CDR2 SVGIG (reference sequence). The CDR3 covers 14 residues. The CDR3 here is CAWNRGPNTGELFF. In DNA, the CDR3 is TGTGCCTGGAACAGGGGTCCGAACACCGGGGAGCTGTTTTTT.

This clone has only a few counts. The genes are TRBV9 and TRBJ2-2, with TRBD1 matching over 9 bases. V gave up 3 bases and J gave up 5 bases; unmatched junction bases: 8. This CDR3 contains 16 residues. The germline V gene encodes CDR1 SGDLS and CDR2 YYNGEE. In DNA form, the CDR3 reads TGTGCCAGCAGCGCGGTACAGGGGGCGTGGACCGGGGAGCTGTTTTTT. Translating it yields CASSAVQGAWTGELFF.

This chain joins TRBV28 and TRBJ1-4, with D possibly matching TRBD1 (5 bases). CDR3 length: 11 amino acids. CDR1 MDHEN and CDR2 SYDVKM come from the germline V gene. The V end was cut by 10 bases, the J end by 7 bases, with 10 bases between. CDR3 nucleotides: TGTGCCATCGGGGGGAGTGAAAAACTGTTTTTT. Translating it yields CAIGGSEKLFF. Based on the CDR3 plus reference TRBV28 and TRBJ1-4, the full variable domain is DVKVTQSSRYLVKRTGEKVFLECVQDMDHENMFWYRQDPGLGLRLIYFSYDVKMKEKGDIPEGYSVSREKKERFSLILESASTNQTSMYLCAIGGSEKLFFGSGTQLSVL.

V and J are TRBV5-6 and TRBJ2-4; 10 bases are shared with TRBD1. The CDR3 totals 16 residues. With 0 bases clipped from V and 7 bases from J, the junction kept 7 bases outside the gene matches. Germline CDR1 is SGHDT and CDR2 is YYEEEE. The CDR3 protein is CASSLAGQGMMNIQYF. The CDR3, as DNA: TGTGCCAGCAGCTTGGCGGGACAGGGGATGATGAACATTCAGTACTTC.